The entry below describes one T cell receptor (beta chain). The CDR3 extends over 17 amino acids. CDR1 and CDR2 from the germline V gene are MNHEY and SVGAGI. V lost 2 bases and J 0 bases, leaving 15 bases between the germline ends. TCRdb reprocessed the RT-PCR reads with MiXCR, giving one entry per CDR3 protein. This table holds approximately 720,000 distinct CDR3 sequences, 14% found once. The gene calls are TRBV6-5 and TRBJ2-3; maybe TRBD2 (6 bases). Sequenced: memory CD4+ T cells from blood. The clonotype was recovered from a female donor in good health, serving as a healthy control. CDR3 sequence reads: CASSYGSGAGSTDTQYF. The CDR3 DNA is TGTGCCAGCAGTTACGGGAGTGGGGCGGGGAGCACAGATACGCAGTATTTT.